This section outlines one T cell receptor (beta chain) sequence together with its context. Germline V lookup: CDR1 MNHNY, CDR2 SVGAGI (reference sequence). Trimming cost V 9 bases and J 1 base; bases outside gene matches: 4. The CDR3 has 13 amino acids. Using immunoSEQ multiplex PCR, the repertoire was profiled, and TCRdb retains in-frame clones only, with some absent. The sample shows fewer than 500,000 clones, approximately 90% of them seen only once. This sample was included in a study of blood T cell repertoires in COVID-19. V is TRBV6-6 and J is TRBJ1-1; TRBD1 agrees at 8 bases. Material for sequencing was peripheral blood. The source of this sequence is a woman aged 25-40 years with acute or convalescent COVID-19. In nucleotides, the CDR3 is TGTGCCAGGAATGACAGGGGGAACACTGAAGCTTTCTTT. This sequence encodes CARNDRGNTEAFF.